This T cell receptor (beta chain) was identified in a study of beta chain features in type 1 diabetes. Expressed TCRB transcripts were sequenced, since all the RNA that had been isolated was reverse transcribed. Method: immunoSEQ multiplex PCR; TCRdb's copy keeps in-frame clones and lacks some. This sample has 500,000 to 800,000 clones, with around 12% found just once. Germline CDR1 and CDR2: SEHNR and FQNEAQ (reference sequence). The CDR3 runs 14 residues. Losses at the gene ends were 7 bases for V and 3 bases for J; bases not matched to a gene: 3. This clone was picked up a small number of times. Antigen: not known. Study findings and constraints: Type 1 diabetes patients had TCRB CDR3s that were shorter (moderately but significantly so) in all four CD4+ subsets. Within the patient group, naive, central memory and Treg TCRB repertoires appeared more similar to each other than within healthy donors. A PCR bias possibly favoring shorter templates would apply equally to patients and controls.

The sample taken for sequencing was naive CD4+ T cells from blood. This rearrangement joins TRBV7-9 to TRBJ1-2, with 12 bases fitting TRBD1. The source of this sequence is a man aged 30 to 39 with type 1 diabetes. CDR3 loop: CASTGTGGDYGYTF. In DNA form, the CDR3 reads TGTGCCAGCACGGGGACAGGGGGCGACTATGGCTACACCTTC.